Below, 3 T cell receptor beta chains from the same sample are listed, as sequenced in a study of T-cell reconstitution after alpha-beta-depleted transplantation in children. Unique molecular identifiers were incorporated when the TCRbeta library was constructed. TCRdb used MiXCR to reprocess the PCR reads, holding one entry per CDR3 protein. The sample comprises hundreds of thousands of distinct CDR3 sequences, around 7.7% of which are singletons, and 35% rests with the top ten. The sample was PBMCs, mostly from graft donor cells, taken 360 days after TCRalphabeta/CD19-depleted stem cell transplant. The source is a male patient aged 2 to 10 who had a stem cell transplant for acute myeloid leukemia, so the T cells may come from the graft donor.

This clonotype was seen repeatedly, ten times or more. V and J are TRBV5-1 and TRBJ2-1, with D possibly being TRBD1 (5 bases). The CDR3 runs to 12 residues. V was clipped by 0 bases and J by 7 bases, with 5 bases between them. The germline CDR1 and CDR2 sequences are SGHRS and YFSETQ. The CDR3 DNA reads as TGCGCCAGCAGCTTGGGACAGAATGAGCAGTTCTTC. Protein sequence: CASSLGQNEQFF. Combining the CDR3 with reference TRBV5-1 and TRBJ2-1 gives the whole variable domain KAGVTQTPRYLIKTRGQQVTLSCSPISGHRSVSWYQQTPGQGLQFLFEYFSETQRNKGNFPGRFSGRQFSNSRSEMNVSTLELGDSALYLCASSLGQNEQFFGPGTRLTVL.

This CDR3 reads CASSYRGGEAGGPQETQYF. Here the CDR3 DNA reads TGTGCCAGCAGTTACCGAGGGGGGGAAGCGGGGGGCCCTCAAGAGACCCAGTACTTC. This chain connects TRBV6-5 to TRBJ2-5; TRBD2 matches at 9 bases. The CDR3 is made up of 19 amino acids. V was pared by 2 bases and J by 2 bases, with 15 bases of the junction left unmatched. Germline V gives CDR1 MNHEY, CDR2 SVGAGI.

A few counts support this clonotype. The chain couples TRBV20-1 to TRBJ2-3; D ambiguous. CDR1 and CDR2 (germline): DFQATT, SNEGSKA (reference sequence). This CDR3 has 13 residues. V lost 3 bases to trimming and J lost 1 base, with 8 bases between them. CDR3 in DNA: TGCAGTGCTAGTATGGGTGGCACAGATACGCAGTATTTT. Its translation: CSASMGGTDTQYF.